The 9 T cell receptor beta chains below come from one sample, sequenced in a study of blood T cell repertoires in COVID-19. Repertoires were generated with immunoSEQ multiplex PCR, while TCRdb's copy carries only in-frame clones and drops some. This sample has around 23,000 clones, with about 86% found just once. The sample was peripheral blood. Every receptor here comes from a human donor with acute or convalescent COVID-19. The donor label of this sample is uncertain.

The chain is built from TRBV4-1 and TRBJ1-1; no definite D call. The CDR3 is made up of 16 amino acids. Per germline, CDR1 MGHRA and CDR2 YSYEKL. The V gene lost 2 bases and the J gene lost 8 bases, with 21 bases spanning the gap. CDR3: CASSQTATRVELEAFF. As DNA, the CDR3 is TGCGCCAGCAGCCAAACGGCCACGAGGGTCGAACTCGAAGCTTTCTTT.

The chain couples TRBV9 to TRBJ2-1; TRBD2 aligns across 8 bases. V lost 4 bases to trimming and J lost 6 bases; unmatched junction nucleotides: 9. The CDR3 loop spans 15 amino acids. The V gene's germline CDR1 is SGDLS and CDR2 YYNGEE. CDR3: CASSFSGTRGNEQFF. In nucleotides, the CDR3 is TGTGCCAGCAGCTTCTCCGGGACTAGAGGCAATGAGCAGTTCTTC. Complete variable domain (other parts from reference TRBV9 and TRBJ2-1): DSGVTQTPKHLITATGQRVTLRCSPRSGDLSVYWYQQSLDQGLQFLIQYYNGEERAKGNILERFSAQQFPDLHSELNLSSLELGDSALYFCASSFSGTRGNEQFFGPGTRLTVL.

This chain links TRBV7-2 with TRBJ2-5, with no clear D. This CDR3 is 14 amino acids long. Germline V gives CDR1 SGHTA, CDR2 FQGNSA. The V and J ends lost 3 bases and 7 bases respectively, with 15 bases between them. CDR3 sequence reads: CASSFMERPMTQYF. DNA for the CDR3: TGTGCCAGCAGCTTTATGGAGCGACCCATGACCCAGTACTTC.

As DNA, the CDR3 is TGTGCCAGCTCAATGAGCGGGCTCTCCTACGAGCAGTACTTC. This translates into CASSMSGLSYEQYF. This rearrangement joins TRBV18 to TRBJ2-7; the D gene is possibly TRBD2 (6 bases). The CDR3 is made up of 14 amino acids. Germline values: CDR1 KGHSH, CDR2 LQKENI. Trimming left V 5 bases short and J 0 bases short, with 11 bases between.

The CDR3 region is CASPTAGQEGGYTF. The CDR3 DNA sequence: TGTGCCAGTCCTACAGCAGGGCAGGAGGGTGGCTACACCTTC. The chain carries TRBV6-5 and TRBJ1-2, with D possibly matching TRBD1 (5 bases). There are 14 residues in the CDR3. In germline, CDR1 is MNHEY, CDR2 SVGAGI. The germline V and J ends were trimmed by 9 bases and 7 bases, with 21 bases remaining between them.

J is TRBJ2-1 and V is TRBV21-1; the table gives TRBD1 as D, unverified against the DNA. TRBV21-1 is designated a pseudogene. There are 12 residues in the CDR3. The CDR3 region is CASSLGANEQFF. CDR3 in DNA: TGTGCCAGCAGCCTGGGGGCCAATGAGCAGTTCTTC.

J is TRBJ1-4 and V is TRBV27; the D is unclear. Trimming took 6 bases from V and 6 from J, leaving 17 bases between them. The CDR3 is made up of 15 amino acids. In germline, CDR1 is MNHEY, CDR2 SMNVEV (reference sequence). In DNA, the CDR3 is TGTGCCAGCAGACGACCGGGGAAAGGGTATGAAAAACTGTTTTTT. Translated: CASRRPGKGYEKLFF.

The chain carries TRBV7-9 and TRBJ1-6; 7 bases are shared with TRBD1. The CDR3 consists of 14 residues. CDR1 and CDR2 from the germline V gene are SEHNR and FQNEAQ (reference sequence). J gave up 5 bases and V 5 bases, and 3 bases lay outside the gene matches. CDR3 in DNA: TGTGCCAGCAGCACCGGGACAGATAATTCACCCCTCCACTTT. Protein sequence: CASSTGTDNSPLHF.

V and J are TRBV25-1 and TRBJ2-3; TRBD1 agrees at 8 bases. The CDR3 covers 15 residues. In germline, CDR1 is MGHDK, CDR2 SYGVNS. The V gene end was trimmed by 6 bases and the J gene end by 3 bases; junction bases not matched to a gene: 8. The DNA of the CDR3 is TGTGCCAGCAGGGAACAGGGGGACCCGACAGATACGCAGTATTTT. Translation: CASREQGDPTDTQYF. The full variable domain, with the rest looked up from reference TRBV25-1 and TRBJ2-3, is EADIYQTPRYLVIGTGKKITLECSQTMGHDKMYWYQQDPGMELHLIHYSYGVNSTEKGDLSSESTVSRIRTEHFPLTLESARPSHTSQYLCASREQGDPTDTQYFGPGTRLTVL.